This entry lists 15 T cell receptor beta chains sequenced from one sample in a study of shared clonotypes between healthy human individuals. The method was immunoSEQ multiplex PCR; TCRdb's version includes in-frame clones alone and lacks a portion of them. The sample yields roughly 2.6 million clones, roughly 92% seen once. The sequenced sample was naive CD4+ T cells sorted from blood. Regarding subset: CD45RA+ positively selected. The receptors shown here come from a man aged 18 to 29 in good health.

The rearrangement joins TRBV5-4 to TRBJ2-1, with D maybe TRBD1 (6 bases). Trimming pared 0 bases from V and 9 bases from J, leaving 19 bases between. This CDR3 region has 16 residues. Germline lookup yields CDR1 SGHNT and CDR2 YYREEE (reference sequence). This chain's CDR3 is CASSLETRRGEGEQFF. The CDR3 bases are TGTGCCAGCAGCTTGGAAACCCGCAGGGGAGAAGGTGAGCAGTTCTTC.

Here the CDR3 reads CASSSDRGASNQPQHF. Here the CDR3 DNA reads TGTGCCAGCAGCTCAGACCGGGGGGCAAGCAATCAGCCCCAGCATTTT. The J gene is TRBJ1-5, the V gene TRBV5-6; possibly TRBD1 for D (6 bases). The CDR3 consists of 16 residues. The germline V and J ends were trimmed by 3 bases and 1 base, with 14 bases remaining between them. Germline-derived CDR1 and CDR2 are SGHDT and YYEEEE.

The CDR3 is CSVSGRRREEGYTF. CDR3 nucleotides: TGCAGCGTTTCAGGGCGGCGGCGTGAGGAGGGCTACACCTTC. The chain has TRBV29-1 and TRBJ1-2; D is possibly TRBD1 (5 bases). This CDR3 spans 14 amino acids. V was pared by 5 bases and J by 8 bases, with 21 bases between. The V gene's germline CDR1 is SQVTM and CDR2 ANQGSEA.

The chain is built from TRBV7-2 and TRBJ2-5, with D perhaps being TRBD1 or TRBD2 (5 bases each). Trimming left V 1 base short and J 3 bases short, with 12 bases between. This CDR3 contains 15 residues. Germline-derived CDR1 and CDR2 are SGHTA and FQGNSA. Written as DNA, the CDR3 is TGTGCCAGCAGCTTAGGGGGGTCAGATAAAGAGACCCAGTACTTC. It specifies CASSLGGSDKETQYF.

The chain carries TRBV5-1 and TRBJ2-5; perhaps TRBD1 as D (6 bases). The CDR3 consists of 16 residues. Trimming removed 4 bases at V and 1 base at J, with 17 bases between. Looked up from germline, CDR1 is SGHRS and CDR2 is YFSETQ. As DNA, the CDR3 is TGCGCCAGCAGCCCCATCGGGACACCCGGCCAAGAGACCCAGTACTTC. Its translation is CASSPIGTPGQETQYF.

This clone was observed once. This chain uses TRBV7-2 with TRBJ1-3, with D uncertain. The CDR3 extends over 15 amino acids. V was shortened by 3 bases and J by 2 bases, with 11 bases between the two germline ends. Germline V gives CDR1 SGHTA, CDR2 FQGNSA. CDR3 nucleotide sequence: TGTGCCAGCAGCTTGGTAGCCTCGCCTGGAAACACCATATATTTT. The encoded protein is CASSLVASPGNTIYF.

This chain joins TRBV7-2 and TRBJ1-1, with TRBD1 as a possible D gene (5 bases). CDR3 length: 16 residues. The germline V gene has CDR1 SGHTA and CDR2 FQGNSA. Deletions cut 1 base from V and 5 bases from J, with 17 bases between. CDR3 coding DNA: TGTGCCAGCAGCTTAGAGGGGAACAGCTGGGGGACTGAAGCTTTCTTT. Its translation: CASSLEGNSWGTEAFF.

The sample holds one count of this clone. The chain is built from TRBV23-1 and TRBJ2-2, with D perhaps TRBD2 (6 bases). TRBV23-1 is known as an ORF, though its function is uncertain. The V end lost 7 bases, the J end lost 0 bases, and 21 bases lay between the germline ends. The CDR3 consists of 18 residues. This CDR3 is CASTPPNGSGANTGELFF. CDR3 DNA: TGCGCCAGCACCCCCCCGAACGGGTCGGGGGCGAACACCGGGGAGCTGTTTTTT.

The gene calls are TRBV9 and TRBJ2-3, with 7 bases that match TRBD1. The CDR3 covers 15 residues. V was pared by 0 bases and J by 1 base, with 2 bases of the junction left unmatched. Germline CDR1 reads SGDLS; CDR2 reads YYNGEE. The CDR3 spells CASSVVTGGTDTQYF. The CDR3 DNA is TGTGCCAGCAGCGTAGTAACAGGGGGCACAGATACGCAGTATTTT.

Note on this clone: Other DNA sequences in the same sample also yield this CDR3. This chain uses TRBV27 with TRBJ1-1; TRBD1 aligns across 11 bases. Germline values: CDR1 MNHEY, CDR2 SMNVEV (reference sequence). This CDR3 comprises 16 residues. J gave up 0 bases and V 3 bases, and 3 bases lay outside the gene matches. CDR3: CASSLGTGGMNTEAFF. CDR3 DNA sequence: TGTGCCAGCAGTTTGGGGACAGGGGGAATGAACACTGAAGCTTTCTTT.

The CDR3 sequence is CASSWTAGMNTEAFF. The CDR3 DNA follows: TGTGCCAGTAGTTGGACGGCCGGGATGAACACTGAAGCTTTCTTT. The chain has TRBV19 and TRBJ1-1; D gene uncertain. V was trimmed by 5 bases and J by 0 bases, leaving 13 bases between them. Germline V CDR1 and CDR2: LNHDA, SQIVND (reference sequence). There are 15 residues in the CDR3.

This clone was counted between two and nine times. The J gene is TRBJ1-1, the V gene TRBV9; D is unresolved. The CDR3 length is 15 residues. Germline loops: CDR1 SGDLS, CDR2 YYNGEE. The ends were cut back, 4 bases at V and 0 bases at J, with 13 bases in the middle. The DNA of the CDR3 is TGTGCCAGCAGCACCAGACCAGGAATGAACACTGAAGCTTTCTTT. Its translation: CASSTRPGMNTEAFF.

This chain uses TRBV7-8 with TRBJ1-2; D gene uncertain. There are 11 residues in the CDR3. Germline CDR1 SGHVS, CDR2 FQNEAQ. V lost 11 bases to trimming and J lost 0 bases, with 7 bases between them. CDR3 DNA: TGTGCCTCCCGGGCTAACTATGGCTACACCTTC. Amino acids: CASRANYGYTF.

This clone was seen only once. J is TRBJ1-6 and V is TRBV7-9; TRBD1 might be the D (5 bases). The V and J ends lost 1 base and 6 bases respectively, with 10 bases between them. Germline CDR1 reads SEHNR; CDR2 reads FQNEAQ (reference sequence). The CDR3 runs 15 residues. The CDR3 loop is CASSLEGAGNSPLHF. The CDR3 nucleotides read TGTGCCAGCAGCTTAGAAGGGGCGGGTAATTCACCCCTCCACTTT.

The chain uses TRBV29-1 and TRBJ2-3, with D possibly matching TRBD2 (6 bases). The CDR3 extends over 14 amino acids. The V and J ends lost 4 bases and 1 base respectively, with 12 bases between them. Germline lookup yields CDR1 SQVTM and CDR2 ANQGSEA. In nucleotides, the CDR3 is TGCAGCGTTGCGTCGGGAGTGGGCACAGATACGCAGTATTTT. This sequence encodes CSVASGVGTDTQYF.